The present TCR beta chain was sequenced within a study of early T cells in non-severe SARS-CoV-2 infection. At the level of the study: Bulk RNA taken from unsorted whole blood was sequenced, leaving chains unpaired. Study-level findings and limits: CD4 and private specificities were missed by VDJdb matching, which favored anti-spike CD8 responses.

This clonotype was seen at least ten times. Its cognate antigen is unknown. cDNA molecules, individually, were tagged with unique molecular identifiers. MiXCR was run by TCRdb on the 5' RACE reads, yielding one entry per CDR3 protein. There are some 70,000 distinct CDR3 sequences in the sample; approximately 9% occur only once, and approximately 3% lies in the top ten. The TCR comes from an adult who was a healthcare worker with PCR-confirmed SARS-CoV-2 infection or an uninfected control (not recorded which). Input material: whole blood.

The CDR3, as DNA: TGTGCCAGCAGTCTATCCATCGGTCTCGGGACTAGCCTAAACGAGCAGTACTTC. It is translated as CASSLSIGLGTSLNEQYF. This chain joins TRBV28 and TRBJ2-7, with TRBD2 matching over 9 bases. The J segment lost 5 bases and the V segment lost 5 bases, leaving 19 bases of the junction unmatched. This CDR3 contains 18 residues. CDR1 is MDHEN and CDR2 is SYDVKM in the germline V gene.